This is a list of T cell receptor beta chains from one sample in a study of OX40 agonist ivuxolimab in advanced cancers. Clones were sequenced by immunoSEQ multiplex PCR, and TCRdb holds only the in-frame ones, with some missing. The data hold approximately 82,000 clones, with about 85% observed a single time. Sequenced material: CD4+ or CD8+ T cells sorted from blood, taken in a trial of the OX40 agonist ivuxolimab. The origin of the receptors is an adult with an advanced solid tumor such as melanoma, head and neck, liver or kidney cancer. Each CDR3 is given with its conserved first and last residue. A D gene is named only where the DNA matches it firmly. Clone sizes are given selectively: once, few, many, or a class where the clone is expanded.

.	TRBV4-3	TRBJ2-3	.	TGCGCCAGCAGCCAAGATTGGGGGGATAGCACAGATACGCAGTATTTT	CASSQDWGDSTDTQYF
.	TRBV7-3	TRBJ2-3	TRBD2	TGTGCCAGCAGCTTCCGGCCTCTAGCGGGGGGCCTAGATACGCAGTATTTT	CASSFRPLAGGLDTQYF
.	TRBV29-1	TRBJ2-7	TRBD1	TGCAGCGTTGAGGGGACAGGGAACGAGCAGTACTTC	CSVEGTGNEQYF
.	TRBV25-1	TRBJ2-3	.	TGTGCCAGCAGTGACTCGGTCCCGGAGGGCACAGATACGCAGTATTTT	CASSDSVPEGTDTQYF
few	TRBV7-2	TRBJ2-6	TRBD1	TGTGCCAGCAGCCCCCGGACAGGGTTCGGGGCCAACGTCCTGACTTTC	CASSPRTGFGANVLTF
.	TRBV29-1	TRBJ1-2	TRBD1	TGCAGCGTTTCCCCCGGGCAGGGGGTTGGCTACACCTTC	CSVSPGQGVGYTF
once	TRBV28	TRBJ1-1	TRBD1	TGTGCCAGCAGCCCGGGACAGAAGAACACTGAAGCTTTCTTT	CASSPGQKNTEAFF
.	TRBV10-3	TRBJ1-1	TRBD1	TGTGCCATCAGTGAGCCCCTCGGACAGGGGGCTTGGACTGAAGCTTTCTTT	CAISEPLGQGAWTEAFF
.	TRBV5-4	TRBJ2-6	.	TGTGCCAGCAGCCCCAATCCAGCTGTGGGCTCTGGGGCCAACGTCCTGACTTTC	CASSPNPAVGSGANVLTF
once	TRBV7-9	TRBJ2-7	.	TGTGCCAGCAGCTTAGGTCAGGGCGGCGAGCAGTACTTC	CASSLGQGGEQYF
.	TRBV5-5	TRBJ1-1	TRBD1	TGTGCCAGCAGCCCCCTGGTAGGAGGGGGCCATGAAGCTTTCTTT	CASSPLVGGGHEAFF
.	TRBV7-2	TRBJ1-6	.	TGTGCCAGCAGCTACTCAGGGAGCTCCTATAATTCACCCCTCCACTTT	CASSYSGSSYNSPLHF
.	TRBV4-2	TRBJ2-3	TRBD2	TGTGCCAGCAGCCAAGATGTCCCTAGCGGGGGAAGGGGTACGCAGTATTTT	CASSQDVPSGGRGTQYF
once	TRBV19	TRBJ1-6	.	TGTGCCAGTAGAAGGAATAATTCACCCCTCCACTTT	CASRRNNSPLHF
.	TRBV11-2	TRBJ2-7	.	TGTGCCAGCAGTCTAGCTCGGGGGTTCGGCGAGCAGTACTTC	CASSLARGFGEQYF
.	TRBV28	TRBJ1-2	TRBD1	TGTGCCAGCAGTGCCCCCCAGGGGGCAGGGTATGGCTACACCTTC	CASSAPQGAGYGYTF
.	TRBV15	TRBJ2-3	TRBD2	TGTGCCACCAGCAGAGGGACTAGAGGGGATACGCAGTATTTT	CATSRGTRGDTQYF
.	TRBV5-1	TRBJ1-3	.	TGCGCCAGCAGCTTACGAGGGGACTCTGGAAACACCATATATTTT	CASSLRGDSGNTIYF
few	TRBV6-1	TRBJ2-5	TRBD1	TGTGCCAGCAGTGAGGGATGGACAGGAGAGACCCAGTACTTC	CASSEGWTGETQYF
.	TRBV2	TRBJ1-1	.	TGTGCCAGCAGCCTCCGGGACATAGGAACTGAAGCTTTCTTT	CASSLRDIGTEAFF
.	TRBV4-3	TRBJ1-1	.	TGCGCCAGCAGCCAAGATTTGGCGAACACTGAAGCTTTCTTT	CASSQDLANTEAFF
.	TRBV18	TRBJ1-1	.	TGTGCCAGCTCACCTGATAGTTTACAGGCTTTGAACACTGAAGCTTTCTTT	CASSPDSLQALNTEAFF
.	TRBV2	TRBJ1-2	TRBD1	TGTGCCAGCAGCCCAGAGGGACAGGGAAACTATGGCTACACCTTC	CASSPEGQGNYGYTF
.	TRBV10-3	TRBJ2-7	.	TGTGCCATCGGAGCGATCTCCTACGAGCAGTACTTC	CAIGAISYEQYF
.	TRBV28	TRBJ1-1	TRBD1	TGTGCCACGGGGACAGCATACGACTCGAACACTGAAGCTTTCTTT	CATGTAYDSNTEAFF
.	TRBV7-3	TRBJ2-2	.	TGTGCCAGCAGCCCTCACCGGGGGCGGAACGGGGAGCTGTTTTTT	CASSPHRGRNGELFF
.	TRBV5-1	TRBJ2-2	TRBD1	TGCGCCAGCAGCTTGGCCGGACAGGCGAACACCGGGGAGCTGTTTTTT	CASSLAGQANTGELFF
.	TRBV28	TRBJ1-6	.	TGTGCCAGCAGACGTGAGTGGGGGGGCGGTTCACCCCTCCACTTT	CASRREWGGGSPLHF
.	TRBV2	TRBJ2-7	TRBD1	TGTGCCAGCACGCAGGACAGGGATAGCGAGCAGTACTTC	CASTQDRDSEQYF
once	TRBV5-1	TRBJ2-1	TRBD2	TGCGCCAGCAGCTTCCTAGCGGGGGGGTTGTACAATGAGCAGTTCTTC	CASSFLAGGLYNEQFF
.	TRBV27	TRBJ2-1	.	TGTGCCAGCAGTTTAAAGGGGGAGGCCCGTAATGAGCAGTTCTTC	CASSLKGEARNEQFF
.	TRBV27	TRBJ1-4	TRBD1	TGTGCCAGCAGTTCATCGACAGGGTCTAATGAAAAACTGTTTTTT	CASSSSTGSNEKLFF
once	TRBV7-3	TRBJ2-1	TRBD2	TGTGCCAGCAGCTTAGGGCCCGGGGGAGGGGCAGGTGAGCAGTTCTTC	CASSLGPGGGAGEQFF
once	TRBV29-1	TRBJ1-1	.	TGCAGCGCCGCTACGGCAATTGAAGCTTTCTTT	CSAATAIEAFF
.	TRBV11-2	TRBJ2-2	.	TGTGCCAGCAGCTTCAGACAGGCGAACACCGGGGAGCTGTTTTTT	CASSFRQANTGELFF
.	TRBV7-2	TRBJ2-1	TRBD2	TGTGCCAGCAGCCTGAACGTTATGGGAGGGGAGCAGTTCTTC	CASSLNVMGGEQFF
.	TRBV5-4	TRBJ2-1	.	TGTGCCAGCAGTCGGGGTTCGAGCTCCTACAATGAGCAGTTCTTC	CASSRGSSSYNEQFF
.	TRBV5-8	TRBJ2-5	TRBD1	TGTGCCAGCAGCTTGGGGGGACAGGGGAAAGAGACCCAGTACTTC	CASSLGGQGKETQYF
few	TRBV7-2	TRBJ1-1	.	TGTGCCAGCAGCCTAACAGTGAACACTGAAGCTTTCTTT	CASSLTVNTEAFF
.	TRBV6-1	TRBJ1-6	.	TGTGCCAGCAGTGGGATTAATTCACCCCTCCACTTT	CASSGINSPLHF
.	TRBV10-2	TRBJ1-1	.	TGCGCCAGCACTCGGTCGGGGGTCTCTGAAGCTTTCTTT	CASTRSGVSEAFF
.	TRBV5-1	TRBJ1-1	.	TGCGCCAGCACCCTGGGAGACAGATACACTGAAGCTTTCTTT	CASTLGDRYTEAFF
.	TRBV2	TRBJ2-1	TRBD2	TGTGCCAGCACACGGGGGGGGCTTTACAATGAGCAGTTCTTC	CASTRGGLYNEQFF
.	TRBV23-1	TRBJ2-5	.	TGCGCCAGCAGTCAACGCCCGACACCCGGCGGGACCCAGTACTTC	CASSQRPTPGGTQYF
.	TRBV15	TRBJ2-7	TRBD1	TGTGCCACCAGCAGACCGGGACAGGAGTATCAGCAGTACTTC	CATSRPGQEYQQYF
.	TRBV5-1	TRBJ2-5	.	TGCGCCAGCAACCCGGACGGACCCCCGGAGACCCAGTACTTC	CASNPDGPPETQYF
.	TRBV5-1	TRBJ1-6	TRBD1	TGCGCCAGCAGCTCATCTCAGGGGGACTCACCCCTCCACTTT	CASSSSQGDSPLHF